This TCR beta chain originates from a study of shared clonotypes between healthy human individuals. Whole-study results and caveats: Roughly 5% of naive CD4 clonotypes were shared across a handful of donors.

Method: immunoSEQ multiplex PCR; TCRdb's copy keeps in-frame clones and lacks some. The sample lists over a million clones, approximately 80% occurring once. This clone was detected only a few times. Its target is not known. The clonotype originates from a man younger than 30 in good health. Some clones in this sample may be carry-over from other donors' samples. Sequenced sample: memory CD4+ T cells from PBMCs. Subset described: CD45RA-negative fraction.

CDR3 bases: TGTGCCAGTAGTATAGATCCTGGACAGGCCCTTAACTATGGCTACACCTTC. This translates into CASSIDPGQALNYGYTF. The chain has TRBV19 and TRBJ1-2; 7 bases line up with TRBD1. Germline V CDR1 and CDR2: LNHDA, SQIVND (reference sequence). This CDR3 contains 17 residues. The V segment lost 0 bases and the J segment 1 base; nucleotides outside the gene matches: 8.